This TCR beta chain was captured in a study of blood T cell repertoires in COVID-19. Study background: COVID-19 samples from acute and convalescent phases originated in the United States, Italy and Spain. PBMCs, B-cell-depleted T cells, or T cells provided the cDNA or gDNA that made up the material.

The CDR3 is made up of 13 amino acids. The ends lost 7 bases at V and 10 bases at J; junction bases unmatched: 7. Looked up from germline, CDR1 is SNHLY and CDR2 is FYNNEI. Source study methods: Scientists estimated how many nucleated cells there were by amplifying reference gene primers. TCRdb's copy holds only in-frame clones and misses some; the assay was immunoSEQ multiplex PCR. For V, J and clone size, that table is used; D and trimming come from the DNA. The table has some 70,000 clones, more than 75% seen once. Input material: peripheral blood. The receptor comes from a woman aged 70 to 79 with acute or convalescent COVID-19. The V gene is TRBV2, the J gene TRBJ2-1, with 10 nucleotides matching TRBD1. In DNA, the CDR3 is TGTGCCAGCACGAACCGACAGGGGGCGGAGCAGTTCTTC. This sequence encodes CASTNRQGAEQFF.